This paragraph reports one T cell receptor (beta chain). This entry comes from a study of blood T cell repertoires in COVID-19. Data came from immunoSEQ multiplex PCR; TCRdb stores just in-frame clones and leaves some out. In the table there are roughly 290,000 clones, around nine tenths of which are singletons. The V and J ends lost 4 bases and 0 bases, in that order; junction bases with no gene match: 5. Germline CDR1 is MDHEN and CDR2 is SYDVKM. The CDR3 spans 15 residues. Before being deemed recovered, Cohort 3 donors had two negative PCRs, clearance, or symptom resolution. The genes are TRBV28 and TRBJ2-7, with 8 bases identical to TRBD2. The material sequenced was PBMCs or T cells enriched from blood (not recorded which). This sequence was found in a woman aged 40 to 50 who had recovered from COVID-19. CDR3 amino acids: CASSSGGQGSYEQYF. DNA for the CDR3: TGTGCCAGCAGTTCGGGGGGGCAAGGCTCCTACGAGCAGTACTTC.